The 10 T cell receptor beta chains given below trace back to one sample, sequenced in a study of T cells in Graves' hyperthyroidism and ophthalmopathy. Authors of the study amplified TCR beta CDR3 regions from RNA transcripts. Carried out on the TCR CDR3, a first-round RT-PCR used the HTBI primer set. From the multiplex PCR reads, TCRdb called clonotypes with MiXCR, one entry per CDR3 protein. This sample has around 340,000 distinct CDR3 sequences, with 18% found just once. Sequencing input: blood. Receptor source: a woman in her forties or fifties with Graves' hyperthyroidism.

This clonotype was seen a few times. The V and J genes are TRBV7-6 and TRBJ1-3; D unresolved. CDR1 is SGHVS and CDR2 is FNYEAQ in the germline V gene. Trimming removed 5 bases from V and 0 bases from J, with 14 bases in between. This CDR3 contains 16 residues. This CDR3 reads CASSAIRRYSGNTIYF. DNA of the CDR3: TGTGCCAGCAGCGCGATCAGGAGGTACTCTGGAAACACCATATATTTT.

This clonotype appeared a few times. V gene TRBV10-3 combines with J gene TRBJ2-1; 14 bases are a match to TRBD2. The V gene end was trimmed by 6 bases and the J gene end by 2 bases; junction bases not matched to a gene: 3. CDR1 is ENHRY, CDR2 SYGVKD, per germline. The CDR3 length is 16 residues. The CDR3 is CAISPGLAGAYNEQFF. CDR3 nucleotides: TGTGCCATCAGCCCGGGACTAGCGGGGGCCTACAATGAGCAGTTCTTC.

The V and J genes are TRBV2 and TRBJ1-2; D is undetermined. V lost 8 bases and J 3 bases, leaving 16 bases between the germline ends. Per the germline V gene, CDR1 is SNHLY and CDR2 is FYNNEI. The CDR3 loop spans 14 amino acids. CDR3 sequence (DNA): TGTGCCAGCCGAGAGACGGGCCAGTACTATGGCTACACCTTC. Translated: CASRETGQYYGYTF.

The sample holds a few counts of this clonotype. This rearrangement joins TRBV6-1 to TRBJ2-5, with 12 bases aligning to TRBD1. The CDR3 consists of 16 residues. Germline trimming cut 5 bases from V and 5 bases from J; bases unmatched to any gene: 9. CDR1 and CDR2 (germline): MNHNS, SASEGT. The CDR3, as DNA: TGTGCCAGCAGTACAATTACGGGACAGGGGGCGGAGACCCAGTACTTC. This sequence encodes CASSTITGQGAETQYF.

This clonotype was detected many times. Germline and junction disagree at one end, which may indicate a read error. The chain links TRBV11-1 to TRBJ2-1; perhaps TRBD1 as D (5 bases). The germline CDR1 and CDR2 sequences are SGHAT and FQDESV (reference sequence). This CDR3 region has 15 residues. CDR3 residues: CASSSGWGSSNEQFF. CDR3 nucleotides: TGTGCCAGCAGCTCCGGGTGGGGCTCCTCCAATGAGCAGTTCTTC.

The V and J genes are TRBV5-8 and TRBJ2-2; 8 bases align to TRBD2. The CDR3 has 15 amino acids. Trimming took 1 base from V and 4 from J; bases not matched to a gene: 3. CDR1 SGHTS and CDR2 YDEGEE come from the germline V gene. DNA of the CDR3: TGTGCCAGCAGCTTGCTTAGCGGGACCACCGGGGAGCTGTTTTTT. Its translation is CASSLLSGTTGELFF.

This clonotype was counted at least ten times. The chain combines TRBV5-1 with TRBJ2-1; D unclear. The V end lost 4 bases, the J end lost 8 bases, and 16 bases lay between the germline ends. The CDR3 is 14 residues long. Germline V gene data show CDR1 as SGHRS and CDR2 as YFSETQ. The CDR3: CASSPGTRDYEQFF. The CDR3, as DNA: TGCGCCAGCAGCCCCGGCACCCGAGACTATGAGCAGTTCTTC.

This clonotype has only a few counts. The CDR3: CASSIHGGTGTSGQETQYF. CDR3 coding DNA: TGTGCCAGTAGTATACACGGGGGAACCGGGACTAGCGGGCAAGAGACCCAGTACTTC. The chain has TRBV19 and TRBJ2-5; TRBD2 matches 12 bases. The V gene end was trimmed by 2 bases and the J gene end by 2 bases; junction bases not matched to a gene: 12. The germline V gene has CDR1 LNHDA and CDR2 SQIVND (reference sequence). The CDR3 is made up of 19 amino acids.

V is TRBV14 and J is TRBJ1-2, with TRBD1 as a possible D gene (5 bases). The CDR3 sequence is 15 residues long. Germline lookup yields CDR1 SGHDN and CDR2 FVKESK. Trimming cost V 3 bases and J 4 bases, with 15 bases left between them. The chain's CDR3 is CASSQETDGGYGYTF. CDR3 in DNA: TGTGCCAGCAGCCAGGAAACAGATGGGGGCTATGGCTACACCTTC.

The J gene is TRBJ2-2, the V gene TRBV20-1; 12 bases align to TRBD2. V gave up 2 bases and J gave up 2 bases; unmatched junction bases: 6. The CDR3 is 17 residues long. Germline CDR1 is DFQATT and CDR2 is SNEGSKA (reference sequence). The CDR3 DNA is TGCAGTGCTAGAACGACTAGCGGGAGTCCTAACACCGGGGAGCTGTTTTTT. It encodes CSARTTSGSPNTGELFF.